The text below deals with one T cell receptor beta chain. Clones were sequenced by immunoSEQ multiplex PCR, and TCRdb holds only the in-frame ones, with some missing. The table includes a few hundred thousand clones, 85% to 90% detected once. The data were obtained in a study of cytomegalovirus exposure and HLA in healthy donors. Looking at the study overall: The same platform used for the approximately 700 first-cohort repertoires was also used for the 100 to 150 validation repertoires, as a later analysis reported.

The clonotype comes from a woman between 18 and 29 years old in good health and CMV-seronegative. Sample: PBMCs.

This chain's CDR3 is CASSAWRGAGSSYNEQFF. CDR3 DNA: TGTGCCAGCAGTGCTTGGCGGGGGGCCGGCAGCTCCTACAATGAGCAGTTCTTC. V gene TRBV6-4 combines with J gene TRBJ2-1; 8 bases align to TRBD2. Germline CDR1 MRHNA, CDR2 SNTAGT. CDR3 length: 18 amino acids. After removal of 4 bases from V and 0 bases from J, the junction contained 11 bases not matched to a gene.